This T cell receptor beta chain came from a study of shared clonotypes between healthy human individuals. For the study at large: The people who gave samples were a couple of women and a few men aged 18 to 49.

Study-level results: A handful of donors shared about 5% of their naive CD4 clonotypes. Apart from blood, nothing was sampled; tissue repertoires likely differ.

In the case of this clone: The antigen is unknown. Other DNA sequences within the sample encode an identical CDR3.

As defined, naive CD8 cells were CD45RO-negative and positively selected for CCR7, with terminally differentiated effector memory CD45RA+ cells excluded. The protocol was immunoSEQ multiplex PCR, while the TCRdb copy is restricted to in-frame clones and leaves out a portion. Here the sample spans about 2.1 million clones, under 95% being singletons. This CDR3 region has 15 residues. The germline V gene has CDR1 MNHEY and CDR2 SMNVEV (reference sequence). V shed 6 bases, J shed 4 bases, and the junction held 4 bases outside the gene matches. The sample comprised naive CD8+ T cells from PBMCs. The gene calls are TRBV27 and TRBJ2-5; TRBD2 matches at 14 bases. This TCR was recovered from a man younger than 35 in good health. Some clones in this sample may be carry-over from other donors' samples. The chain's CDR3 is CASSPGTSGRETQYF. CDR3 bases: TGTGCCAGCAGCCCCGGGACTAGCGGGAGAGAGACCCAGTACTTC.